This paragraph covers one T cell receptor beta chain sequence. Its antigen is as yet unknown. Clones were read by immunoSEQ multiplex PCR, and TCRdb kept only the in-frame ones, dropping some. The data show about 350,000 clones, more than 85% seen once. These data are taken from a study of Ad26.COV2.S vaccination and SARS-CoV-2 variants. Study summary: In the COV1001 trial, the donor was in the Ad26.COV2.S arm. General study results and limits: Non-spike TCR breadth showed similarity between vaccine and placebo recipients. Recipients given vaccine exceeded placebo recipients in spike-specific TCR breadth.

The CDR3 contains 15 residues. V gave up 6 bases and J gave up 0 bases, with 12 bases separating them. CDR1 and CDR2 from the germline V gene are LNHDA and SQIVND (reference sequence). This sample's treatment: roughly 19 received Ad26.COV2.S at low or high dose, single or two shots; about 5 received placebo; per-sample allocation not given. Day 63 after the first injection of vaccine or placebo was the sampling time. The shot given was an Ad26 vector that makes Wuhan-strain SARS-CoV-2 spike. Source: peripheral blood, taken in a trial of Ad26.COV2.S vaccine versus placebo. The chain combines TRBV19 with TRBJ1-3; D unclear. The receptor comes from a person aged 18-60 years who received the Ad26.COV2.S COVID-19 vaccine or a placebo. CDR3 DNA: TGTGCCAGTAGCCGGACGGGGAACTCTGGAAACACCATATATTTT. Translating it yields CASSRTGNSGNTIYF. Based on the CDR3 plus reference TRBV19 and TRBJ1-3, the full variable domain is DGGITQSPKYLFRKEGQNVTLSCEQNLNHDAMYWYRQDPGQGLRLIYYSQIVNDFQKGDIAEGYSVSREKKESFPLTVTSAQKNPTAFYLCASSRTGNSGNTIYFGEGSWLTVV.